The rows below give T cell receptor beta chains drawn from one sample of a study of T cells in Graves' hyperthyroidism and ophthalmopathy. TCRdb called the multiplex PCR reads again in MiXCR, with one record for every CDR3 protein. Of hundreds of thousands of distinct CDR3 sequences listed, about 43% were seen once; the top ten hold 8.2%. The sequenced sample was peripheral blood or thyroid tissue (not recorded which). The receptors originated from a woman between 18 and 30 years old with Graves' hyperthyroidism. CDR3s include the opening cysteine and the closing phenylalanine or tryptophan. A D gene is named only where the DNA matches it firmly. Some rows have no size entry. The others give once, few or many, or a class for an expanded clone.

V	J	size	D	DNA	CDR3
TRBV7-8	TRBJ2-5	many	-	TGTGCCACGGTAGCGTTCCGTAGGCAAGAGACCCAGTACTTC	CATVAFRRQETQYF
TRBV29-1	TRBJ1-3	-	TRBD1	TGCAGCGTGGTGGGGACAGGGGCTGAAAACACCATATATTTT	CSVVGTGAENTIYF
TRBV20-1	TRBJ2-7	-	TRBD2	TGCAGTGCTGGACTTAGCGGGAGCTCCTACGAGCAGTACTTC	CSAGLSGSSYEQYF
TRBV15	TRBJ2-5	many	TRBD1	TGTGCCACCACCGAACAGGGGGGATCATTGGAGACCCAGTACTTC	CATTEQGGSLETQYF
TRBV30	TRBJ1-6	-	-	TGTGCCTGGAGTCCCGGGTGGAATTCACCCCTCCACTTT	CAWSPGWNSPLHF
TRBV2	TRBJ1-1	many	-	TGTGCCAGCATTAACCGGGCCCAGAACACTGAAGCTTTCTTT	CASINRAQNTEAFF
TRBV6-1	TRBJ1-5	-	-	TGTGCCAGTAGCGGACTAGACAGGCACGATCAGCCCCAGCATTTT	CASSGLDRHDQPQHF
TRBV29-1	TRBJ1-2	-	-	TGCAGCTCTTCGCCAGGTTCCAACTATGGCTACACCTTC	CSSSPGSNYGYTF
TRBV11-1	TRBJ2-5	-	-	TGTGCCAGCGAGCCCGTGGCAGGGGGTTTTGCTAGCGGCCGGACCCAGTACTTC	CASEPVAGGFASGRTQYF
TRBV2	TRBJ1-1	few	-	TGTGCCAGCATGGTGGGGATGGAACTCGGTGAAGCTTTCTTT	CASMVGMELGEAFF
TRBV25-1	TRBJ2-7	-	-	TGTGCCAGCAGTGGTAAGGGACAATCGTACGAGCAGTACTTC	CASSGKGQSYEQYF
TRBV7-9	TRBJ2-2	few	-	TGTGCCAGCAGCTTAGGAGGTCACACCGGGGAGCTGTTTTTT	CASSLGGHTGELFF
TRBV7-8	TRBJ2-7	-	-	TGTGCCAGCAACCGGTTGGGGCCATACGAGCAGTACTTC	CASNRLGPYEQYF
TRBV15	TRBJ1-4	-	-	TGTGCCACCAGCAGAGGGGTTCCGGCTGAAAAACTGTTTTTT	CATSRGVPAEKLFF
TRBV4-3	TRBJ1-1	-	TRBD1	TGCGCCAGCAGCCAAGAGGGACAGGCGAACACTGAAGCTTTCTTT	CASSQEGQANTEAFF
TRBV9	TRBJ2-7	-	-	TGTGCCAGCAGCGTAGATCGGGAACTCGAGCAGTACTTC	CASSVDRELEQYF
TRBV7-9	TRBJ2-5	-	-	TGTGCCAGCAGCTCGCCCGGCGGGATCCAAGAGACCCAGTACTTC	CASSSPGGIQETQYF
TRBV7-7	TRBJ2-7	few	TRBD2	TGTGCTAGCGGGGGGGACGAGCAGTACTTC	CASGGDEQYF
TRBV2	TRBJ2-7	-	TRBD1	TGTGCCAGCAGTGAGGAAGGGGGCGACGAGCAGTACTTC	CASSEEGGDEQYF
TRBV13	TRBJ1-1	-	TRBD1	TGTGCCAGCAGCGCCGGGACAGGGGGCGCGTTTACTGAAGCTTTCTTT	CASSAGTGGAFTEAFF
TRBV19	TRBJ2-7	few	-	TGTGCCAGTAGTGAGGCCGGGACGGGTTACTCCTACGAGCAGTACTTC	CASSEAGTGYSYEQYF
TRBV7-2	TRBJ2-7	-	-	TGTGCCAGCAGCTTAGATCTAGCTTGGGGCGCCACCTACGAGCAGTACTTC	CASSLDLAWGATYEQYF
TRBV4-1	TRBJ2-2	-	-	TGCGCCAGCAGCCCCCCGGAGCGGAACACCGGGGAGCTGTTTTTT	CASSPPERNTGELFF
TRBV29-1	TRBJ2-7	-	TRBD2	TGCAGCGTTGAAGATTCGTCTAGCGGAGTCTACGAGCAGTACTTC	CSVEDSSSGVYEQYF
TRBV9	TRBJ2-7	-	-	TGTGCCAGCAGCCAAGATTGGGGCCCATTGCCCTACGAGCAGTACTTC	CASSQDWGPLPYEQYF
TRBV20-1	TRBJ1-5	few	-	TGCAGTGCCAAGGCCAGCCAGGTGTTTTCGCCCCAGCATTTT	CSAKASQVFSPQHF
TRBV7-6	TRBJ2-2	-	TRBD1	TGTGCCAGCAGCTCCATCAGGGGGCGCACCGGGGAGCTGTTTTTT	CASSSIRGRTGELFF
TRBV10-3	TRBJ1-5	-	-	TGTGCCAGCACCGTCGCCTCAGGGATCCCTCAGCCCCAGCATTTT	CASTVASGIPQPQHF
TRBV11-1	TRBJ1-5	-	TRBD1	TGTGCCAGCAGCGGACAGGTTAATCAGCCCCAGCATTTT	CASSGQVNQPQHF
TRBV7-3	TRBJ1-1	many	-	TGTGCCAGCAGCTATGACGCGTGGGACACTGAAGCTTTCTTT	CASSYDAWDTEAFF
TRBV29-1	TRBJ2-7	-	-	TGCAGCGTTGGCACCGGGGAGCTGTACTTC	CSVGTGELYF
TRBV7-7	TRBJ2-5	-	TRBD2	TGTGCTAGCAGTTCCGCGGGGGGGCAGCAAGAGACCCAGTACTTC	CASSSAGGQQETQYF
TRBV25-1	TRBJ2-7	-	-	TGTGCCAGCAGTGAATTAAGTTTGGGGACATACTTGTACTTC	CASSELSLGTYLYF
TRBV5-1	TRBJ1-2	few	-	TGCGCCAGCAGCTTGGAGTACAGGACCACGTCTTATGGCTACACCTTC	CASSLEYRTTSYGYTF
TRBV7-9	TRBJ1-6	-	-	TGTGCCAGCAGCTTCCGGACAGCGTGGTGGAATTCACCCCTCCACTTT	CASSFRTAWWNSPLHF
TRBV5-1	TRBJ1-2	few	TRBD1	TGCGCCAGCAGCTTCTCGGGACAGGGTGACTATGGCTACACCTTC	CASSFSGQGDYGYTF
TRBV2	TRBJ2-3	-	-	TGTGCCAGCAGTGAAGGGTGGGCGGGAAGCACAGATACGCAGTATTTT	CASSEGWAGSTDTQYF
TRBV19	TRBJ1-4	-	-	TGTGCCTGGATGCGTAATGAAAAACTGTTTTTT	CAWMRNEKLFF
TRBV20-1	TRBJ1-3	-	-	TGCAGTGCCCCCGCGCGCTCTGGAAACACCATATATTTT	CSAPARSGNTIYF
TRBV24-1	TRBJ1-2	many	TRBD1	TGTGCCACCAGTGATTCCGGACAGGTTGGCTACACCTTC	CATSDSGQVGYTF
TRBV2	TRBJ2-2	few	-	TGTGCCAGCACCGAGGGAATGACATTCACCGGGGAGCTGTTTTTT	CASTEGMTFTGELFF
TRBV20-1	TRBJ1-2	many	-	TGCAGTGCTTACCCAGGGGGCTACACCTTC	CSAYPGGYTF
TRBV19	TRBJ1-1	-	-	TGTGCCAGCAGCTTTTCGGGACGGGTGAACACTGAAGCTTTCTTT	CASSFSGRVNTEAFF
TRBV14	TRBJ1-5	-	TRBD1	TGTGCCAGCAGCCAAGATATATCACAGACAGGGGGCGAGGGCAATCAGCCCCAGCATTTT	CASSQDISQTGGEGNQPQHF
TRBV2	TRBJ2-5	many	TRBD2	TGTGCCAACACGAGGACTAGCGGGAGTGAGACCCAGTACTTC	CANTRTSGSETQYF
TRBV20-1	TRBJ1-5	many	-	TGCAGTGCTAGTCGTGATGGCAATCAGCCCCAGCATTTT	CSASRDGNQPQHF
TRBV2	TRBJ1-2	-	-	TGTGCCAGCAGTTACCGCCGGGACGGAACTAACTATGGCTACACCTTC	CASSYRRDGTNYGYTF
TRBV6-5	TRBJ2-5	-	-	TGTGCCAGCAGTTACCTCAGGGGAGAGACCCAGTACTTC	CASSYLRGETQYF
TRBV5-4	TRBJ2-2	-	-	TGTGCCAGCGCACAGCTCCCCGGGGAGCTGTTTTTT	CASAQLPGELFF
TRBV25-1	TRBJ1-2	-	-	TGTGCCGGCAGGGGCGGTTACACCTTC	CAGRGGYTF
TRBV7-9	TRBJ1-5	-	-	TGTGCCAGTAGTCGTCAGGTTCTACAGCCCCAGCATTTT	CASSRQVLQPQHF
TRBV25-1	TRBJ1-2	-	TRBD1	TGTGCCAGCAGTACCTACGGACAGGGCTCTGGCTACACCTTC	CASSTYGQGSGYTF